The 32 T cell receptor beta chains presented below share a single source sample, sequenced in a study of blood T cell repertoires in COVID-19. The assay was immunoSEQ multiplex PCR, and TCRdb's table has in-frame clones only and misses some. The sample includes about 80,000 clones, roughly 87% seen only once; the top ten take 6% to 8.5%. The material sequenced was peripheral blood. The origin of the receptors is an older man with acute or convalescent COVID-19.

The chain recombines TRBV20-1 with TRBJ2-1; 9 bases line up with TRBD2. V lost 3 bases, J lost 0 bases, and 9 bases stayed unmatched. This CDR3 is 17 amino acids long. From germline, CDR1 is DFQATT and CDR2 SNEGSKA (reference sequence). CDR3 protein: CSASGGLAGSSYNEQFF. CDR3 DNA sequence: TGCAGTGCTAGTGGGGGCCTAGCGGGATCCTCCTACAATGAGCAGTTCTTC.

The V call is TRBV27, the J call TRBJ2-7, with 11 bases matching TRBD1. With 3 bases clipped from V and 3 bases from J, the junction kept 1 base outside the gene matches. The CDR3 is made up of 14 amino acids. Germline-derived CDR1 and CDR2 are MNHEY and SMNVEV (reference sequence). The CDR3 protein is CASSFGTGGYEQYF. The DNA of the CDR3 is TGTGCCAGCAGTTTCGGGACAGGGGGCTACGAGCAGTACTTC.

The rearrangement links TRBV5-1 to TRBJ1-5; D not certain. Trimming took off 1 base at V and 2 bases at J, with 10 bases between the two ends. The CDR3 loop spans 15 amino acids. Germline V gene lookup returns CDR1 SGHRS and CDR2 YFSETQ. The CDR3 spells CASSLTAGGNQPQHF. DNA of the CDR3: TGCGCCAGCAGCTTGACGGCGGGAGGCAATCAGCCCCAGCATTTT.

The chain recombines TRBV27 with TRBJ2-5; TRBD2 matches 10 bases. The CDR3 sequence is 17 residues long. The V and J ends lost 7 bases and 4 bases, in that order; junction bases with no gene match: 15. CDR1 and CDR2 (germline): MNHEY, SMNVEV (reference sequence). The CDR3 here is CASKFGSSGGRLETQYF. The CDR3 DNA sequence: TGTGCCAGCAAGTTTGGGTCTAGCGGGGGTCGATTAGAGACCCAGTACTTC.

The chain carries TRBV11-2 and TRBJ2-2, with D uncertain. V lost 1 base and J lost 0, with 3 bases in between. The CDR3 extends over 14 amino acids. Germline CDR1 is SGHAT and CDR2 is FQNNGV. The CDR3 is CASSLAANTGELFF. CDR3 coding DNA: TGTGCCAGCAGCTTAGCGGCGAACACCGGGGAGCTGTTTTTT.

The chain links TRBV4-3 to TRBJ2-7; D uncertain. Germline V gives CDR1 LGHNA, CDR2 YSLEER. The V gene lost 0 bases and the J gene lost 2 bases, with 11 bases spanning the gap. The CDR3 loop spans 15 amino acids. In DNA, the CDR3 is TGCGCCAGCAGCCAAGATATCGACTTCGCCTACGAGCAGTACTTC. It is translated as CASSQDIDFAYEQYF.

The chain carries TRBV19 and TRBJ1-5; 7 bases line up with TRBD1. Germline values: CDR1 LNHDA, CDR2 SQIVND (reference sequence). The V and J ends lost 0 bases and 4 bases, in that order; junction bases with no gene match: 6. This CDR3 contains 16 residues. The CDR3: CASSIDLSGQNQPQHF. The CDR3 DNA is TGTGCCAGTAGTATAGATCTATCGGGACAGAATCAGCCCCAGCATTTT.

The chain links TRBV11-3 to TRBJ2-1, with a tentative D call TRBD1 (5 bases). Trimming took off 5 bases at V and 4 bases at J, with 15 bases between the two ends. The germline V gene encodes CDR1 SGHNT and CDR2 YENEEA. The CDR3 loop spans 15 amino acids. In nucleotides, the CDR3 is TGTGCCAGCAGCCCTCAGGGCCCCTCTTACAATGAGCAGTTCTTC. This gives the protein CASSPQGPSYNEQFF.

V gene TRBV5-6 combines with J gene TRBJ2-7; D is perhaps TRBD1 (6 bases). V was shortened by 4 bases and J by 0 bases, with 14 bases between the two germline ends. Germline V CDR1 and CDR2: SGHDT, YYEEEE. The CDR3 spans 15 residues. In nucleotides, the CDR3 is TGTGCCAGCAGCAAAGTGACAGGCAGCTCCTACGAGCAGTACTTC. It yields the protein CASSKVTGSSYEQYF.

The chain is built from TRBV19 and TRBJ1-1; D gene unclear. Germline CDR1 reads LNHDA; CDR2 reads SQIVND (reference sequence). The CDR3 sequence is 12 residues long. Trimming took 7 bases from V and 8 from J, leaving 14 bases between them. DNA of the CDR3: TGTGCCAGTACCCTTTTGGGAGGGGAAGCTTTCTTT. Translation: CASTLLGGEAFF.

J is TRBJ1-2 and V is TRBV2, with 7 bases matching TRBD1. Germline lookup yields CDR1 SNHLY and CDR2 FYNNEI. This CDR3 is built from 15 residues. V shed 5 bases and J 6 bases; nucleotides not matched to a gene: 12. The CDR3 is CASSNNPGQGDGYTF. DNA of the CDR3: TGTGCCAGCAGTAATAACCCGGGGCAGGGGGATGGCTACACCTTC.

The gene calls are TRBV27 and TRBJ1-1; 11 bases fit TRBD1. Losses at the gene ends were 11 bases for V and 1 base for J; bases not matched to a gene: 6. The CDR3 consists of 14 residues. Germline CDR1 reads MNHEY; CDR2 reads SMNVEV (reference sequence). CDR3 sequence (DNA): TGTGCCGGTGGGGACAGGGGGGGGAACACTGAAGCTTTCTTT. Residues: CAGGDRGGNTEAFF.

The CDR3 loop reads CASSDWQGWGYNEQFF. Written as DNA, the CDR3 is TGTGCCAGTAGCGATTGGCAGGGGTGGGGGTACAATGAGCAGTTCTTC. V gene TRBV19 combines with J gene TRBJ2-1; the D gene is possibly TRBD1 (6 bases). Germline loops: CDR1 LNHDA, CDR2 SQIVND (reference sequence). The CDR3 has 16 amino acids. The V end lost 6 bases, the J end lost 4 bases, and 19 bases lay between the germline ends.

This sequence joins TRBV7-2 and TRBJ2-1; 10 bases match TRBD2. Germline V CDR1 and CDR2: SGHTA, FQGNSA. The CDR3 runs to 16 residues. Trimming cost V 1 base and J 6 bases; bases outside gene matches: 6. The CDR3 DNA reads as TGTGCCAGCAGCTTAGTCGTCCTAGCGGGAGCCAATGAGCAGTTCTTC. Translating gives CASSLVVLAGANEQFF.

This chain connects TRBV19 to TRBJ1-6; D is uncertain. V was pared by 0 bases and J by 10 bases, with 10 bases between. The CDR3 has 14 amino acids. The germline gives CDR1 LNHDA, CDR2 SQIVND (reference sequence). Here the CDR3 reads CASSIDTGVSPLHF. The CDR3, as DNA: TGTGCCAGTAGTATAGATACCGGGGTCTCACCCCTCCACTTT.

The V and J genes are TRBV9 and TRBJ2-2; 7 bases are shared with TRBD1. The CDR3 spans 15 residues. CDR1 SGDLS and CDR2 YYNGEE come from the germline V gene. V lost 0 bases to trimming and J lost 5 bases; unmatched junction nucleotides: 4. The CDR3 loop is CASSVGTGATGELFF. CDR3 sequence (DNA): TGTGCCAGCAGCGTAGGTACAGGGGCAACCGGGGAGCTGTTTTTT.

This clone was observed a single time. This rearrangement joins TRBV19 to TRBJ2-1, with D possibly being TRBD1 (5 bases). This CDR3 is 17 amino acids long. Per the germline V gene, CDR1 is LNHDA and CDR2 is SQIVND (reference sequence). V was clipped by 3 bases and J by 7 bases, with 22 bases between them. The CDR3 DNA sequence: TGTGCCAGTAGTATGGCCCTCCTGCCGTTCAGGGTAAATGAGCAGTTCTTC. Protein sequence: CASSMALLPFRVNEQFF.

CDR3 DNA sequence: TGTGCCAGCAGCCCATACGAGGGTAGCTATGGCTACACCTTC. It encodes CASSPYEGSYGYTF. This chain joins TRBV3-1 (or the pseudogene TRBV3-2) and TRBJ1-2; D unresolved. CDR3 length equals 14 residues. Trimming pared 4 bases from V and 4 bases from J, leaving 13 bases between. Looked up from germline, CDR1 is LGHDT and CDR2 is YNNKEL (reference sequence).

This chain links TRBV7-2 with TRBJ1-6; 7 bases line up with TRBD1. V lost 0 bases to trimming and J lost 0 bases; unmatched junction nucleotides: 5. Germline CDR1 SGHTA, CDR2 FQGNSA. The CDR3 has 18 residues. In nucleotides, the CDR3 is TGTGCCAGCAGCTTAGCCCTGGCAGGGGGCTCCTATAATTCACCCCTCCACTTT. It is translated as CASSLALAGGSYNSPLHF. The whole variable domain, remainder taken from reference TRBV7-2 and TRBJ1-6, is GAGVSQSPSNKVTEKGKDVELRCDPISGHTALYWYRQSLGQGLEFLIYFQGNSAPDKSGLPSDRFSAERTGGSVSTLTIQRTQQEDSAVYLCASSLALAGGSYNSPLHFGNGTRLTVT.

This chain joins TRBV9 and TRBJ2-2; TRBD2 agrees at 13 bases. CDR3 size: 17 residues. Trimming cost V 0 bases and J 8 bases; bases outside gene matches: 7. From germline, CDR1 is SGDLS and CDR2 YYNGEE. The CDR3 nucleotides are TGTGCCAGCAGCGTAGGGGGACTAGCGGGGCGCTCTGGGGAGCTGTTTTTT. This translates into CASSVGGLAGRSGELFF. Full variable domain (outside the CDR3, taken from reference TRBV9 and TRBJ2-2): DSGVTQTPKHLITATGQRVTLRCSPRSGDLSVYWYQQSLDQGLQFLIQYYNGEERAKGNILERFSAQQFPDLHSELNLSSLELGDSALYFCASSVGGLAGRSGELFFGEGSRLTVL.

V gene TRBV19 combines with J gene TRBJ1-4; tentative D call: TRBD1 (6 bases). Deletions cut 3 bases from V and 2 bases from J, with 22 bases between. The germline V gene encodes CDR1 LNHDA and CDR2 SQIVND (reference sequence). This CDR3 contains 19 residues. Written as DNA, the CDR3 is TGTGCCAGTAGTATTCGGTACAATCGAGGGGGAGTGACTAATGAAAAACTGTTTTTT. Translation gives CASSIRYNRGGVTNEKLFF.

A few counts support this clone. The chain's CDR3 is CASKITTGNTEAFF. The CDR3 DNA is TGTGCCAGCAAGATTACGACGGGGAACACTGAAGCTTTCTTT. This chain joins TRBV2 and TRBJ1-1; D unresolved. This CDR3 comprises 14 residues. The germline V gene has CDR1 SNHLY and CDR2 FYNNEI. The V and J ends lost 7 bases and 1 base respectively, with 13 bases between them.

The chain combines TRBV7-2 with TRBJ2-1; TRBD1 is a possible D gene (5 bases). The V end was cut by 5 bases, the J end by 1 base, with 15 bases between. There are 16 residues in the CDR3. CDR1 is SGHTA, CDR2 FQGNSA, per germline. This CDR3 reads CASSLFTGLSYNEQFF. Written as DNA, the CDR3 is TGTGCCAGCAGCCTTTTTACAGGTTTATCCTACAATGAGCAGTTCTTC.

The DNA for the CDR3 is TGCAGCGTCACTCCCGGACGGACTACCTCCTACGAGCAGTACTTC. The encoded protein is CSVTPGRTTSYEQYF. The chain uses TRBV29-1 and TRBJ2-7; possibly TRBD2 for D (6 bases). CDR1 is SQVTM and CDR2 is ANQGSEA in the germline V gene. The CDR3 covers 15 residues. Trimming took 6 bases from V and 0 from J, leaving 18 bases between them.

The chain has TRBV29-1 and TRBJ2-5; D remains ambiguous. This CDR3 has 12 amino acids. The V end was cut by 5 bases, the J end by 0 bases, with 7 bases between. Per the germline V gene, CDR1 is SQVTM and CDR2 is ANQGSEA. CDR3 amino acids: CSVSSYQETQYF. The CDR3 DNA is TGCAGCGTTTCTTCGTACCAAGAGACCCAGTACTTC.

Comment on this clone: A read error may produce the germline difference seen at one junction end. The chain combines TRBV28 with TRBJ2-7; 7 nucleotides match TRBD1. The CDR3 loop spans 11 amino acids. Per the germline V gene, CDR1 is MDHEN and CDR2 is SYDVKM. The CDR3 sequence: CATGPSYEQYF. CDR3 DNA: TGCGCGACAGGGCCCTCCTACGAGCAGTACTTC. The full variable domain, in which reference TRBV28 and TRBJ2-7 provide the parts outside the CDR3, is DVKVTQSSRYLVKRTGEKVFLECVQDMDHENMFWYRQDPGLGLRLIYFSYDVKMKEKGDIPEGYSVSREKKERFSLILESASTNQTSMYLCATGPSYEQYFGPGTRLTVT.

V and J are TRBV6-4 and TRBJ2-3; TRBD2 agrees at 9 bases. The V gene end was trimmed by 3 bases and the J gene end by 6 bases; junction bases not matched to a gene: 10. Looked up from germline, CDR1 is MRHNA and CDR2 is SNTAGT. CDR3 length: 16 residues. The CDR3 DNA follows: TGTGCCAGCAGTGAATGGGGGACTAGCCGCCCGGATACGCAGTATTTT. It encodes CASSEWGTSRPDTQYF.

The V call is TRBV7-2, the J call TRBJ1-5, with D possibly matching TRBD1 (5 bases). Trimming left V 1 base short and J 6 bases short, with 13 bases between. CDR1 SGHTA and CDR2 FQGNSA come from the germline V gene. The CDR3 has 15 amino acids. CDR3 sequence: CASSLVSGGGQPQHF. The CDR3 DNA is TGTGCCAGCAGCTTAGTTTCTGGGGGGGGTCAGCCCCAGCATTTT.

The CDR3 reads CAISEGAGPEQFF. DNA of the CDR3: TGTGCCATCAGTGAAGGGGCTGGGCCTGAGCAGTTCTTC. The chain is built from TRBV10-3 and TRBJ2-1; tentatively, D is TRBD1 (5 bases). The V end lost 3 bases, the J end lost 9 bases, and 12 bases lay between the germline ends. There are 13 residues in the CDR3. CDR1 ENHRY and CDR2 SYGVKD come from the germline V gene.

In its sample, this clone was seen a few times. The V and J genes are TRBV5-8 and TRBJ1-4, with D possibly being TRBD1 (5 bases). The CDR3 runs 13 residues. Looked up from germline, CDR1 is SGHTS and CDR2 is YDEGEE. Trimming shortened V by 0 bases and J by 10 bases, and 10 bases separated the two germline ends. CDR3 DNA sequence: TGTGCCAGCAGCTTGGGGCAGGGAGGAAAACTGTTTTTT. Its protein product is CASSLGQGGKLFF.

The chain couples TRBV10-2 to TRBJ1-1; D is unclear. CDR1 is WSHSY, CDR2 SAAADI, per germline. The CDR3 is 13 residues long. Trimming took off 5 bases at V and 1 base at J, with 8 bases between the two ends. CDR3 residues: CASSKTENTEAFF. CDR3 nucleotide sequence: TGCGCCAGCAGTAAAACAGAGAACACTGAAGCTTTCTTT.

In nucleotides, the CDR3 is TGTGCCAGCAGCCTGGGGGACAGGGGGCGTGTAAACTATGGCTACACCTTC. Translating it yields CASSLGDRGRVNYGYTF. The genes are TRBV11-2 and TRBJ1-2; the match to TRBD1 covers 12 bases. The length of the CDR3 is 17 residues. Germline CDR1 reads SGHAT; CDR2 reads FQNNGV. The J segment lost 2 bases and the V segment lost 5 bases, leaving 9 bases of the junction unmatched.